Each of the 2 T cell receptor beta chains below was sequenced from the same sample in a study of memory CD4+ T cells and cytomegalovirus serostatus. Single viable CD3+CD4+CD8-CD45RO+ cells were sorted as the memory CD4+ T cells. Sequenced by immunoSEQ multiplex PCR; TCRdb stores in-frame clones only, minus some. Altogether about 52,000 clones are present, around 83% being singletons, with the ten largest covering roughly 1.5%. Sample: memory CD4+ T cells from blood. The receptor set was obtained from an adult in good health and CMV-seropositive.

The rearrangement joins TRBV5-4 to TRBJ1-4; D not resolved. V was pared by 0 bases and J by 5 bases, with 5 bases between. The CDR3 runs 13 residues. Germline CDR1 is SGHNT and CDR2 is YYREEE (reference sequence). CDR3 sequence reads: CASSLGPNEKLFF. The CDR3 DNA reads TGTGCCAGCAGCTTGGGCCCGAATGAAAAACTGTTTTTT.

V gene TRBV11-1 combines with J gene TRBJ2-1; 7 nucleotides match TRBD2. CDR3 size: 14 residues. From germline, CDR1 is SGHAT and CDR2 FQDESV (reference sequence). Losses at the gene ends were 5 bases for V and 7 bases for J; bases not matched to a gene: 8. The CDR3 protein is CASSTRGVQNEQFF. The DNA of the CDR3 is TGTGCCAGCAGCACCCGGGGGGTTCAAAATGAGCAGTTCTTC.